The following is a T cell receptor (beta chain) sequence with its context. Its antigen is unknown. Germline CDR1 and CDR2: SGHTA and FQGNSA. This CDR3 region has 15 residues. Trimming shortened V by 5 bases and J by 0 bases, and 13 bases separated the two germline ends. TCR beta cDNA libraries had unique molecular identifiers. T cells numbering roughly 0.9 to 10 million yielded cDNA molecules that totaled roughly 500,000. TCRdb re-called the PCR reads with MiXCR, one entry per CDR3 protein. The sample carries hundreds of thousands of distinct CDR3 sequences, 40% to 55% recorded once. The sample belongs to a study of post-analysis software for immune sequencing data. About the research overall: Multiple sclerosis in the patients followed relapsing-remitting, secondary progressive and progressive-relapsing courses.

Study outcomes and limitations: A handful of TRBV segments were significantly more frequent in patients than in controls. TRBV5-6, TRBV5-1 and TRBV20-1 were among these segments. When the samples were clustered directly with F measure, those that had been prepared in the same batch showed strong co-clustering. The normalized Chao1 diversity of multiple sclerosis patients was significantly lower than that of controls.

This receptor was identified in a girl aged 10 to 17 with multiple sclerosis. The chain employs TRBV7-2 and TRBJ2-5; unclear D gene. Sequencing was carried out using blood. The CDR3 DNA sequence: TGTGCCAGCAGCCCAGGCGACTCCCACCAAGAGACCCAGTACTTC. Translating gives CASSPGDSHQETQYF.